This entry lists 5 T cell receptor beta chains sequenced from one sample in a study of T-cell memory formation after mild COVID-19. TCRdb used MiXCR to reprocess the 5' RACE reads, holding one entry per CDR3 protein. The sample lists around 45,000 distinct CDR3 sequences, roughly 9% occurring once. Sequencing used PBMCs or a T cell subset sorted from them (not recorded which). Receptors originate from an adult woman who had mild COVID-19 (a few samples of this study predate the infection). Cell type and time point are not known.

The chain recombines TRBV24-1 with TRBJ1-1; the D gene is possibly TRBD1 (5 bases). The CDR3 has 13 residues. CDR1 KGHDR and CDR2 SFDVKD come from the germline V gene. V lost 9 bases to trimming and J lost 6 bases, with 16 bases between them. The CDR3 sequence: CATEAGPSAEAFF. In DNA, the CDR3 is TGTGCCACCGAGGCAGGGCCCTCGGCTGAAGCTTTCTTT.

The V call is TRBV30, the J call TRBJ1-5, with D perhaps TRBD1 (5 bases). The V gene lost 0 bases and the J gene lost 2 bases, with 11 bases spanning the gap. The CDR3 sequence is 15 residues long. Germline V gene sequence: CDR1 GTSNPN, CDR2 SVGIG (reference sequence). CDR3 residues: CAWSVGVGGNQPQHF. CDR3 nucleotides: TGTGCCTGGAGTGTAGGGGTAGGGGGCAATCAGCCCCAGCATTTT.

In nucleotides, the CDR3 is TGCGCCAGCAGAGCGGGACTAGCGGCCCCGGGTACGCAGTATTTT. Amino acid sequence: CASRAGLAAPGTQYF. The rearrangement joins TRBV4-1 to TRBJ2-3; 11 nucleotides align to TRBD2. The CDR3 length is 15 residues. V shed 6 bases and J 8 bases; nucleotides not matched to a gene: 10. Germline V gene lookup returns CDR1 MGHRA and CDR2 YSYEKL.

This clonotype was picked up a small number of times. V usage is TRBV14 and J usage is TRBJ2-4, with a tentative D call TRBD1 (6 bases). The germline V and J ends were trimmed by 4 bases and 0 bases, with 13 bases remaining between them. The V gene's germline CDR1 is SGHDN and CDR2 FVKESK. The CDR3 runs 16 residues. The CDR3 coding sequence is TGTGCCAGCAGCCCTACTACAGGGAGAGCCAAAAACATTCAGTACTTC. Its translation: CASSPTTGRAKNIQYF.

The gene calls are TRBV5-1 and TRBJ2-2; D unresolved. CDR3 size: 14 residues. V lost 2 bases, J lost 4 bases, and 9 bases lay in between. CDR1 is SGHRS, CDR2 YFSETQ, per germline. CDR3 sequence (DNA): TGCGCCAGCAGCTTTGAACTCCCCACCGGGGAGCTGTTTTTT. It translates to CASSFELPTGELFF.